This entry features one T cell receptor beta chain sequence. In the study's own analysis: By means of reference gene primer amplification, nucleated cell counts were estimated. Assay used: immunoSEQ multiplex PCR; TCRdb lists only in-frame clones, some missing. The D gene and trimming were derived from the DNA, and the V and J assignments and clone size from that table. Among 250,000 or so clones listed, more than 85% were seen once. This specimen belongs to a study of blood T cell repertoires in COVID-19. As for the study in general: COVID-19 samples from acute and convalescent phases originated in the United States, Italy and Spain. Nucleic acid was either cDNA or gDNA, and it came from T cells, B-cell-depleted T cells, or PBMCs.

Trimming left V 4 bases short and J 5 bases short, with 13 bases between. Germline assignment: CDR1 SGHRS and CDR2 YFSETQ. The CDR3 sequence is 15 residues long. Sequenced: peripheral blood. This receptor was taken from a woman aged 70-85 years with active or convalescent COVID-19. The chain links TRBV5-1 to TRBJ1-6; the D is unclear. In DNA, the CDR3 is TGCGCCAGCAGCACCGACTGGTCGAATAATTCACCCCTCCACTTT. It translates to CASSTDWSNNSPLHF.